This entry lists 18 T cell receptor beta chains sequenced from one sample in a study of blood T cells in healthy people across ages. The authors ran a second PCR of about 7 to 11 cycles using a sample-barcoded 5' primer and a J-beta primer mix. TCRdb reprocessed the 5' RACE reads via MiXCR and lists one record per CDR3 protein. Of fewer than 1,000,000 distinct CDR3 sequences listed, 40% to 50% are singletons. The sample taken for sequencing was blood. These receptors originate from a man between 60 and 70 years old in good health.

In nucleotides, the CDR3 is TGCAGCGTTGACGATGGGACAGGTAGCACAGATACGCAGTATTTT. It is translated as CSVDDGTGSTDTQYF. The genes are TRBV29-1 and TRBJ2-3, with 8 bases that match TRBD1. V dropped 3 bases and J dropped 0; count of bases not matched to a gene: 5. The CDR3 has 15 residues. Looked up from germline, CDR1 is SQVTM and CDR2 is ANQGSEA.

This clonotype was found once. The V call is TRBV20-1, the J call TRBJ1-5; D remains unclear. V dropped 4 bases and J dropped 8 bases, with 24 bases sitting between them. The V gene's germline CDR1 is DFQATT and CDR2 SNEGSKA (reference sequence). This CDR3 comprises 16 residues. Here the CDR3 reads CSATKGALAKTEPQHF. Here the CDR3 DNA reads TGCAGTGCTACAAAAGGAGCTCTGGCTAAGACGGAGCCCCAGCATTTT.

This clonotype was recorded only once. This chain links TRBV6-4 with TRBJ2-5; D possibly corresponds to TRBD2 (6 bases). The DNA end favors TRBJ2-7, so the J call may be wrong. Germline values: CDR1 MRHNA, CDR2 SNTAGT. The CDR3 totals 14 residues. CDR3 sequence reads: CASGRMGFVNEQYF. CDR3 DNA: TGTGCCAGCGGGAGGATGGGGTTTGTAAACGAGCAGTACTTC.

Note on this clonotype: Relative to the germline gene, one junction end is altered; a read error may explain this. The rearrangement joins TRBV4-3 to TRBJ2-7; a weak D match, TRBD2 (6 bases). Per germline, CDR1 LGHNA and CDR2 YSLEER. There are 16 residues in the CDR3. CDR3 nucleotide sequence: TGCGCCAGCAGCCAAACGGGCGGGGCGAGCTCCTACGGGCAGTACTTC. This encodes CASSQTGGASSYGQYF.

The table lists this clonotype with a few counts. This chain uses TRBV10-2 with TRBJ2-7, with 7 bases matching TRBD1. The CDR3 covers 15 residues. CDR1 and CDR2 (germline): WSHSY, SAAADI. Trimming cost V 2 bases and J 2 bases; bases outside gene matches: 6. CDR3 DNA: TGCGCCAGCAGTGAGGCCGGGACAGCAACCTACGAGCAGTACTTC. Protein sequence: CASSEAGTATYEQYF.

The rearrangement joins TRBV12-3 or TRBV12-4 to TRBJ2-1; no clear D. The CDR3 sequence is 15 residues long. Deletions cut 1 base from V and 5 bases from J, with 12 bases between. CDR3 sequence reads: CASSLGYRENNEQFF. The DNA for the CDR3 is TGTGCCAGCAGTTTAGGGTACCGCGAGAACAATGAGCAGTTCTTC.

This clonotype appeared a few times. The V gene is TRBV13, the J gene TRBJ2-1; a weak D match, TRBD2 (6 bases). Germline V CDR1 and CDR2: PRHDT, FYEKMQ (reference sequence). The CDR3 totals 15 residues. Trimming took off 6 bases at V and 0 bases at J, with 12 bases between the two ends. The CDR3 DNA is TGTGCCAGCAGACCGCCTAGCGTCTCCTACAATGAGCAGTTCTTC. Amino acids: CASRPPSVSYNEQFF.

This clonotype has only a few counts. V and J are TRBV27 and TRBJ1-4; D not resolved. The germline V gene encodes CDR1 MNHEY and CDR2 SMNVEV (reference sequence). The ends were cut back, 6 bases at V and 5 bases at J, with 16 bases in the middle. CDR3 length: 15 amino acids. The CDR3 nucleotides are TGTGCCAGCAGGCGGAGGGTAGATGGCAATGAAAAACTGTTTTTT. Residues: CASRRRVDGNEKLFF.

V is TRBV27 and J is TRBJ2-5, with TRBD2 identical over 11 bases. The germline V gene encodes CDR1 MNHEY and CDR2 SMNVEV (reference sequence). V trimming: 7 bases; J trimming: 4 bases; junction bases outside the gene matches: 8. The CDR3 is 15 amino acids. CDR3 in DNA: TGTGCCAGCACCGTTAGCGGGGGGGCCCGAGAGACCCAGTACTTC. Translation gives CASTVSGGARETQYF.

The chain carries TRBV6-6 and TRBJ2-3, with 7 bases fitting TRBD1. The CDR3 contains 14 residues. V shed 5 bases and J 4 bases; nucleotides not matched to a gene: 6. Germline V gene sequence: CDR1 MNHNY, CDR2 SVGAGI (reference sequence). This chain's CDR3 is CASSKRQGADTQYF. The CDR3 DNA reads as TGTGCCAGCAGTAAAAGACAGGGAGCAGATACGCAGTATTTT.

CDR3 loop: CASSESGWNTEAFF. DNA of the CDR3: TGTGCCAGCAGTGAATCGGGCTGGAACACTGAAGCTTTCTTT. This sequence joins TRBV6-1 and TRBJ1-1; D unresolved. Trimming pared 2 bases from V and 1 base from J, leaving 8 bases between. The length of the CDR3 is 14 residues. Germline V gene sequence: CDR1 MNHNS, CDR2 SASEGT.

The chain combines TRBV15 with TRBJ2-1, with 9 bases identical to TRBD1. This CDR3 contains 15 residues. CDR1 and CDR2 from the germline V gene are LNHNV and YYDKDF (reference sequence). With 4 bases clipped from V and 6 bases from J, the junction kept 7 bases outside the gene matches. CDR3: CATSKRTGDLNEQFF. In nucleotides, the CDR3 is TGTGCCACCAGCAAAAGGACAGGGGACCTCAATGAGCAGTTCTTC. Supplemented by reference TRBV15 and TRBJ2-1, the full variable domain reads DAMVIQNPRYQVTQFGKPVTLSCSQTLNHNVMYWYQQKSSQAPKLLFHYYDKDFNNEADTPDNFQSRRPNTSFCFLDIRSPGLGDTAMYLCATSKRTGDLNEQFFGPGTRLTVL.

Remarks on this clonotype: At one end the junction does not follow the germline gene, possibly because of a read error. The chain uses TRBV6-2 or TRBV6-3 and TRBJ2-7; D might be TRBD1 or TRBD2, each matching 5 bases. This CDR3 comprises 13 residues. Germline CDR1 MNHEY, CDR2 SVGEGT. CDR3 region: CASSGGTSYEQYF. In DNA form, the CDR3 reads TGTGCCAGCAGTGGGGGAACCTCCTACGAGCAATACTTC.

This chain joins TRBV7-2 and TRBJ2-4; TRBD1 matches at 9 bases. The length of the CDR3 is 19 residues. The V gene's germline CDR1 is SGHTA and CDR2 FQGNSA. V lost 4 bases and J lost 0; bases outside the gene matches: 13. CDR3 nucleotides: TGTGCCAGCAGCTCCGGGACAGGGAACATTTACCTAGCCAAAAACATTCAGTACTTC. Translated: CASSSGTGNIYLAKNIQYF.

This chain connects TRBV12-3 or TRBV12-4 to TRBJ1-5; D gene ambiguous. The CDR3 length is 14 residues. V was shortened by 5 bases and J by 0 bases, with 8 bases between the two germline ends. The CDR3 region is CASSPDYSNQPQHF. CDR3 coding DNA: TGTGCCAGCAGTCCGGACTATAGCAATCAGCCCCAGCATTTT.

CDR3 protein: CAISESTEDGYTF. CDR3 in DNA: TGTGCCATCAGTGAATCGACAGAGGATGGCTACACCTTC. The chain recombines TRBV10-3 with TRBJ1-2; D possibly corresponds to TRBD1 (5 bases). The CDR3 is 13 residues long. The V gene lost 3 bases and the J gene lost 6 bases, with 11 bases spanning the gap. Per the germline V gene, CDR1 is ENHRY and CDR2 is SYGVKD.

CDR3 DNA sequence: TGTGCCAGCAGCGTAGGACGTGGTAATGAGCAGTTCTTC. Amino acid sequence: CASSVGRGNEQFF. J is TRBJ2-1 and V is TRBV7-2; unclear D gene. V lost 5 bases and J lost 7, with 12 bases in between. The CDR3 contains 13 residues. Per the germline V gene, CDR1 is SGHTA and CDR2 is FQGNSA. The variable domain in full, with the rest retrieved from reference TRBV7-2 and TRBJ2-1, is GAGVSQSPSNKVTEKGKDVELRCDPISGHTALYWYRQSLGQGLEFLIYFQGNSAPDKSGLPSDRFSAERTGGSVSTLTIQRTQQEDSAVYLCASSVGRGNEQFFGPGTRLTVL.

This clonotype was picked up a small number of times. The chain employs TRBV9 and TRBJ2-7, with TRBD2 matching over 8 bases. Trimming removed 1 base from V and 2 bases from J; junction bases left unmatched: 5. CDR1 is SGDLS and CDR2 is YYNGEE in the germline V gene. The CDR3 is made up of 15 amino acids. As DNA, the CDR3 is TGTGCCAGCAGCGTATCGGTCGGGGGGGCCTACGAGCAGTACTTC. Translating it yields CASSVSVGGAYEQYF.